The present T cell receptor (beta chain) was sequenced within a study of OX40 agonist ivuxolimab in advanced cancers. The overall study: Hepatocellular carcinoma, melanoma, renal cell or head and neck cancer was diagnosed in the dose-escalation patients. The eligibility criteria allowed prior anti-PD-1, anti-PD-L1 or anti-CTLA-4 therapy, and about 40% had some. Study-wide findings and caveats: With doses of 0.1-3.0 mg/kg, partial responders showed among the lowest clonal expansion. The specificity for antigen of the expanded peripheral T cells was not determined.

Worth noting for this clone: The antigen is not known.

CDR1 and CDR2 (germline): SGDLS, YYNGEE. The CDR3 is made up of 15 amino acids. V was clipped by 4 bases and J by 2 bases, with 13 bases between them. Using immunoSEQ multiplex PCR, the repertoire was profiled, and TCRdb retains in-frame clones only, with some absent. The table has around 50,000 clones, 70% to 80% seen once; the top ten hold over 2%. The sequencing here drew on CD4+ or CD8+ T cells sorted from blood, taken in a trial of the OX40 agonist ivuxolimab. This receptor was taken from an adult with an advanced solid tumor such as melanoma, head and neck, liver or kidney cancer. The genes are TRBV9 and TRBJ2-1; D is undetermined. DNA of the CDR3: TGTGCCAGCAGCCCAAGCGATGGACCCTACAATGAGCAGTTCTTC. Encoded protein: CASSPSDGPYNEQFF. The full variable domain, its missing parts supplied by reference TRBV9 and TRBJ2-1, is DSGVTQTPKHLITATGQRVTLRCSPRSGDLSVYWYQQSLDQGLQFLIQYYNGEERAKGNILERFSAQQFPDLHSELNLSSLELGDSALYFCASSPSDGPYNEQFFGPGTRLTVL.